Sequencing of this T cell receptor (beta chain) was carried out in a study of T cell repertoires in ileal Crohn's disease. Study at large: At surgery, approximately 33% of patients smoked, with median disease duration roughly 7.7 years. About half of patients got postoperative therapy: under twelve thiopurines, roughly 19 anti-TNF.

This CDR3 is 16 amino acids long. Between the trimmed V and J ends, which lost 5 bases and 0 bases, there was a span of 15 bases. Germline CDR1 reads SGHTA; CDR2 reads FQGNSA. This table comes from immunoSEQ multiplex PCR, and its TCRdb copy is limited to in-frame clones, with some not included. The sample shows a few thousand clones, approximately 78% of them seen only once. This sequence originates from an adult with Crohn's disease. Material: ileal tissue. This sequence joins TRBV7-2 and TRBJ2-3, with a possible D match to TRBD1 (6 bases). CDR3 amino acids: CASSVYRVRSTDTQYF. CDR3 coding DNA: TGTGCCAGCAGCGTTTACAGGGTACGGAGCACAGATACGCAGTATTTT.